This TCR beta chain was found in a study of shared clonotypes between healthy human individuals. Study-wide results and limits: The study found 4.5% to 6% of naive CD4 clonotypes shared across a handful of donors.

For this clone: The antigen remains unidentified.

Data came from immunoSEQ multiplex PCR; TCRdb stores just in-frame clones and leaves some out. The sample lists hundreds of thousands of clones; 95% were seen once. Terminally differentiated effector memory CD45RA+ cells were excluded from the naive CD8 cells, which were CD45RO-negative and positively selected for CCR7. The V and J ends lost 3 bases and 0 bases respectively, with 18 bases between them. The CDR3 is 19 amino acids. Looked up from germline, CDR1 is LNHDA and CDR2 is SQIVND (reference sequence). The sample comprised naive CD8+ T cells sorted from blood. The V gene is TRBV19, the J gene TRBJ2-6, with D possibly TRBD1 on 5 matching bases. The receptor's source is a young woman in good health. The CDR3 is CASSILGSLTGSGANVLTF. The CDR3 coding sequence is TGTGCCAGTAGTATTTTGGGCTCCCTTACAGGCTCTGGGGCCAACGTCCTGACTTTC. The variable domain in full, with the rest retrieved from reference TRBV19 and TRBJ2-6, is DGGITQSPKYLFRKEGQNVTLSCEQNLNHDAMYWYRQDPGQGLRLIYYSQIVNDFQKGDIAEGYSVSREKKESFPLTVTSAQKNPTAFYLCASSILGSLTGSGANVLTFGAGSRLTVL.